The T cell receptor (beta chain) under discussion was sequenced for a study of blood T cell repertoires in COVID-19. About the research overall: Whether acute or convalescent, the COVID-19 samples came from the United States, Italy and Spain. T cells, B-cell-depleted T cells, or PBMCs provided the cDNA or gDNA that served as material.

In germline, CDR1 is DFQATT, CDR2 SNEGSKA (reference sequence). This CDR3 spans 14 amino acids. V shed 4 bases, J shed 0 bases, and the junction held 4 bases outside the gene matches. This clone was observed once. Methods used by the authors: Using reference gene primer amplification, nucleated cell counts were estimated. The method was immunoSEQ multiplex PCR; TCRdb's version includes in-frame clones alone and lacks a portion of them. V, J and clone size derive from that table, while D and trimming were established from the DNA sequence. Of approximately 160,000 clones listed, roughly 80% are singletons.

Material for sequencing was peripheral blood. The rearrangement uses TRBV20-1 and TRBJ2-3, with TRBD1 matching over 7 bases. This TCR came from a man in his sixties with acute or convalescent COVID-19. CDR3 sequence reads: CSAIDRASTDTQYF. As DNA, the CDR3 is TGCAGTGCTATTGACAGGGCTAGCACAGATACGCAGTATTTT.